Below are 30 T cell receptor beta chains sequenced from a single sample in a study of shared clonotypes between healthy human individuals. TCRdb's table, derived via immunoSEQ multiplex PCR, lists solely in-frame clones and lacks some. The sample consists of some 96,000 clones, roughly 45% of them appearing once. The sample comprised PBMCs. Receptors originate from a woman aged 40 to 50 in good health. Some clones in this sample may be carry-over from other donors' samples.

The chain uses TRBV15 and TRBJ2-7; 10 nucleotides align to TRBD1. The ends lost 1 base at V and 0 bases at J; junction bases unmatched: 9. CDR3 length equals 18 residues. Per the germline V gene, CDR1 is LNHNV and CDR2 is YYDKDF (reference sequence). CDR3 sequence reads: CATSRVVVGDRGSYEQYF. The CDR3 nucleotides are TGTGCCACCAGCAGAGTAGTGGTGGGGGACAGGGGCTCCTACGAGCAGTACTTC.

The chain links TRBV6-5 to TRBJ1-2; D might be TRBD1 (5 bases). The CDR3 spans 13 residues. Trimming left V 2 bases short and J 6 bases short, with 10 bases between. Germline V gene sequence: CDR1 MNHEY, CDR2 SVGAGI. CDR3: CASSYGRVDGYTF. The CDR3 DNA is TGTGCCAGCAGTTACGGCAGGGTTGATGGCTACACCTTC.

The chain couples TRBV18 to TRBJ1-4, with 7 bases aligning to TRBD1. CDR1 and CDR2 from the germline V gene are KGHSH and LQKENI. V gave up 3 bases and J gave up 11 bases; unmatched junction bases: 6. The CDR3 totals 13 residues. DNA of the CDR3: TGTGCCAGCTCACCGAATACAGGGGAGAAACTGTTTTTT. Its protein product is CASSPNTGEKLFF.

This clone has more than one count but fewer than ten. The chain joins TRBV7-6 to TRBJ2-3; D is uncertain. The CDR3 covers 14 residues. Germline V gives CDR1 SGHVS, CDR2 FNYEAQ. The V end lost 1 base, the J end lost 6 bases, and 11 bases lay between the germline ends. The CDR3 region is CASSLGGRGDTQYF. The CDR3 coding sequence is TGTGCCAGCAGCTTAGGAGGTCGTGGGGATACGCAGTATTTT.

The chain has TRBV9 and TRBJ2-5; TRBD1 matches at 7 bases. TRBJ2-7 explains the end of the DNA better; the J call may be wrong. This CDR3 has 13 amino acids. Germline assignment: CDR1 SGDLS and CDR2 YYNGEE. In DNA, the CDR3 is TGTGCCAGCAGCGTGAACAGGGGCAGCGAGCAGTACTTC. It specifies CASSVNRGSEQYF.

DNA for the CDR3: TGCAGCGTTGAGTTGGGACAGGGGGCACGCGAGCAGTACTTC. Its protein is CSVELGQGAREQYF. The chain employs TRBV29-1 and TRBJ2-7; TRBD1 agrees at 12 bases. This CDR3 region has 14 residues. With 3 bases clipped from V and 6 bases from J, the junction kept 6 bases outside the gene matches. Germline V gives CDR1 SQVTM, CDR2 ANQGSEA.

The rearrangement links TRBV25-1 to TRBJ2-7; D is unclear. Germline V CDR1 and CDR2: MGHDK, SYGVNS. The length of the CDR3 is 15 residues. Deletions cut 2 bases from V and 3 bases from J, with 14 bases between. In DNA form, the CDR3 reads TGTGCCAGCAGTGAAGGCGGCCACCCGGTCTACGAGCAGTACTTC. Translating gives CASSEGGHPVYEQYF.

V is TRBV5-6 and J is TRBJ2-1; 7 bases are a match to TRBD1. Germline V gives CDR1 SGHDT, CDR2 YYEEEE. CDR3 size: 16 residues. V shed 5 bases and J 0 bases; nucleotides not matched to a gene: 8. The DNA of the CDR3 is TGTGCCAGCAGGCCGGGACAGCCGACCTCCTACAATGAGCAGTTCTTC. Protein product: CASRPGQPTSYNEQFF.

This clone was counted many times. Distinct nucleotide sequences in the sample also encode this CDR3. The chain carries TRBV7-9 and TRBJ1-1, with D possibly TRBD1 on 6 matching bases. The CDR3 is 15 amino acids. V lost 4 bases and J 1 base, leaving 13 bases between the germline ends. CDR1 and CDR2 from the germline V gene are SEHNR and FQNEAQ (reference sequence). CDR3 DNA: TGTGCCAGCAGCTCTCCCCGGACAGCGAACACTGAAGCTTTCTTT. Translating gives CASSSPRTANTEAFF.

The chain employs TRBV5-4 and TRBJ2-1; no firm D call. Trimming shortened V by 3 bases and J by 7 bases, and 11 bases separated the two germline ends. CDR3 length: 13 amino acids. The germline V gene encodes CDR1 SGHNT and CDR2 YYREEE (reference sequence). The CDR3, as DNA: TGTGCCAGCAGCTGGGGTATTCGGAATGAGCAGTTCTTC. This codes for CASSWGIRNEQFF.

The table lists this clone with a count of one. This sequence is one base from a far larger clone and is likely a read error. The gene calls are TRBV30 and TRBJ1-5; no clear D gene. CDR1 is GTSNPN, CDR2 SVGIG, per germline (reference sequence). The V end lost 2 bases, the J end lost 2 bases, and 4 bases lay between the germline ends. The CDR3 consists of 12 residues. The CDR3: CAWSQGNQPQHF. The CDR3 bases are TGTGCCTGGAGTCAAGGCAATCAGCCCCAGCATTTT.

CDR3 DNA: TGTGCCAGCAGCCACGGGACAGGGTGGTCCTACGAGCAGTACTTC. Translated: CASSHGTGWSYEQYF. The rearrangement links TRBV14 to TRBJ2-7; TRBD1 agrees at 9 bases. The CDR3 length is 15 residues. Unmatched junction bases numbered 4, after V lost 3 bases and J lost 1 base. Germline CDR1 is SGHDN and CDR2 is FVKESK.

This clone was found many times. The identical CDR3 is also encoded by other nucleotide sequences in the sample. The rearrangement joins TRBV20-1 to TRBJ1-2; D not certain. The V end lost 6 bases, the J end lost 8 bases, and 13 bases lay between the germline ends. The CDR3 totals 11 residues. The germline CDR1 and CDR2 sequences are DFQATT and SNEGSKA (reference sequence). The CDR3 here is CSAGRGEGYTF. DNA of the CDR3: TGCAGTGCCGGACGTGGGGAAGGCTACACCTTC.

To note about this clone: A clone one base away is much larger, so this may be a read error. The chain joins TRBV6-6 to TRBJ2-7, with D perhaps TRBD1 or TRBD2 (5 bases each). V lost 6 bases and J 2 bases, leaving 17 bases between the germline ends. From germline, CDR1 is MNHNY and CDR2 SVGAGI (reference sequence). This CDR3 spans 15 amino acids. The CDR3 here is CASSEEGRGTYEQYF. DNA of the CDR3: TGTGCCAGCAGCGAAGAGGGCCGGGGCACCTACGAGCAGTACTTC.

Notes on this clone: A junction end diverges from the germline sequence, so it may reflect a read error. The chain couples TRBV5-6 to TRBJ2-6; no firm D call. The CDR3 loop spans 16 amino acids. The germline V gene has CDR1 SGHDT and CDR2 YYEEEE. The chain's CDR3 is CASSERAISGANVLTF. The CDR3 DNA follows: TGCGCCAGCAGCGAAAGGGCTATCTCTGGGGCCAACGTCCTGACTTTC.

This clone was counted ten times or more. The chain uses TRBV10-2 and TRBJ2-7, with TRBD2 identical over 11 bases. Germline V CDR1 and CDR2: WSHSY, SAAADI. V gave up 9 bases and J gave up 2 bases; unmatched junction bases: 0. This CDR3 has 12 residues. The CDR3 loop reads CASSGRAYEQYF. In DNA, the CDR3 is TGCGCCAGTAGCGGGAGGGCCTACGAGCAGTACTTC.

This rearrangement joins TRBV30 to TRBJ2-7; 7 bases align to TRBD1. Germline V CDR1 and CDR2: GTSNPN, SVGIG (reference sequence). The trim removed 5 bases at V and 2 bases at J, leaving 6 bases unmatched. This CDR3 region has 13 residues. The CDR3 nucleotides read TGTGCCTGGGCGGCCGGGACAGCCTACGAGCAGTACTTC. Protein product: CAWAAGTAYEQYF.

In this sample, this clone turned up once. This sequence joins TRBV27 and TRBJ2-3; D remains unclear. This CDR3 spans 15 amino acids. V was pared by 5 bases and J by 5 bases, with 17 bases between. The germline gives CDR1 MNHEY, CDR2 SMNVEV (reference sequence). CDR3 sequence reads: CASSPRFGFGDTQYF. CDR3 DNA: TGTGCCAGCAGTCCCCGGTTTGGGTTTGGAGATACGCAGTATTTT.

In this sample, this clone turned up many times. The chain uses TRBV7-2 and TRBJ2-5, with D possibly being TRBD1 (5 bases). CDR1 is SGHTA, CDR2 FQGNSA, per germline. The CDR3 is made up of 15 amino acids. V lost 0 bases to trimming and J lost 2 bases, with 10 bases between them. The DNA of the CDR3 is TGTGCCAGCAGCTTAGCAGGCAGGACACAAGAGACCCAGTACTTC. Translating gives CASSLAGRTQETQYF.

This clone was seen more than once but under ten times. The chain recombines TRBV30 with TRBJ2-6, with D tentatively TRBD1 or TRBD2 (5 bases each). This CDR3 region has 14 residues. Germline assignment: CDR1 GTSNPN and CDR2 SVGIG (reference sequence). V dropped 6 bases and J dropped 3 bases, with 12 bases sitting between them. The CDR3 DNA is TGTGCCTGCTCGCCGGGGCTTGGGGCCAACGTCCTGACTTTC. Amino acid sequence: CACSPGLGANVLTF.

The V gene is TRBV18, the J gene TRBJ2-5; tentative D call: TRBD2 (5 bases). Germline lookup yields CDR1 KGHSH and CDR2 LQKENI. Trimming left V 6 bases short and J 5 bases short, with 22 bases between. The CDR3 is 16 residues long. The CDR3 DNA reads TGTGCCAGCTCCCTTTCAAGGAACGGGATCGGGGAGACCCAGTACTTC. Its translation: CASSLSRNGIGETQYF.

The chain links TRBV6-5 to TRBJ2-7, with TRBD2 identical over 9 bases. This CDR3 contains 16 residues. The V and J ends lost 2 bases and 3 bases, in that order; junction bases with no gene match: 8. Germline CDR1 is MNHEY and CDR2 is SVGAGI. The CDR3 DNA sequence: TGTGCCAGCAGTTACGGAGACCTAGCGGGGTTCTACGAGCAGTACTTC. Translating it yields CASSYGDLAGFYEQYF.

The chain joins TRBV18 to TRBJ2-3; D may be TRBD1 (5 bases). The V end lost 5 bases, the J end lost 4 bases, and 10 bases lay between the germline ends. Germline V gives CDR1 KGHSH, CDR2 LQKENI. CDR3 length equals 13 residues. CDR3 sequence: CASSGAGSDTQYF. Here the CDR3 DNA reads TGTGCCAGCTCAGGGGCCGGGTCAGATACGCAGTATTTT. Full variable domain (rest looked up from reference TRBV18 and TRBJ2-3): NAGVMQNPRHLVRRRGQEARLRCSPMKGHSHVYWYRQLPEEGLKFMVYLQKENIIDESGMPKERFSAEFPKEGPSILRIQQVVRGDSAAYFCASSGAGSDTQYFGPGTRLTVL.

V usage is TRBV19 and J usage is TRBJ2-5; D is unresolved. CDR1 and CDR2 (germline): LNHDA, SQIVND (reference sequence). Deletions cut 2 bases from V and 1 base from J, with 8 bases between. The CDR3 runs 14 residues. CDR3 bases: TGTGCCAGTAGTATATTGGCAGGCCAAGAGACCCAGTACTTC. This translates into CASSILAGQETQYF.

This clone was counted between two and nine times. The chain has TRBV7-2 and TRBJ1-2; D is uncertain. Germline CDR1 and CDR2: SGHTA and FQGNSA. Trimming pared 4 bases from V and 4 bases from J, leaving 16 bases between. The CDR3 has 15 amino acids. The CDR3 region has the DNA TGTGCCAGCAGCTCAAACGGGGTGGTAGGCTATGGCTACACCTTC. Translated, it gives CASSSNGVVGYGYTF.

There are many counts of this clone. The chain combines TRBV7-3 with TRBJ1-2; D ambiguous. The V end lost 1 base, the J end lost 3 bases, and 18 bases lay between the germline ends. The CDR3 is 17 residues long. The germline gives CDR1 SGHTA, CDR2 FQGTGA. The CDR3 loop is CASSLKLRARWDYGYTF. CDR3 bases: TGTGCCAGCAGCTTAAAGTTAAGGGCCCGATGGGACTATGGCTACACCTTC.

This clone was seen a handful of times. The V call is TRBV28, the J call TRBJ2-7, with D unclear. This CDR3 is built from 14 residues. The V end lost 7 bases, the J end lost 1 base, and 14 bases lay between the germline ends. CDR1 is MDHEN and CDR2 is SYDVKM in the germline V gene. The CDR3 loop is CASTGRAPSYEQYF. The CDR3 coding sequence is TGTGCCAGCACGGGTAGGGCCCCTTCCTACGAGCAGTACTTC.

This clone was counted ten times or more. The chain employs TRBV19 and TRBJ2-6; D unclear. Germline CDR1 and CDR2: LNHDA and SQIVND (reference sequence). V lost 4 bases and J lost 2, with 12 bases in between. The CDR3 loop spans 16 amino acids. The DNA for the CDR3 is TGTGCCAGTAGTAATGGGATTCGCACTGGGGCCAACGTCCTGACTTTC. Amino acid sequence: CASSNGIRTGANVLTF.

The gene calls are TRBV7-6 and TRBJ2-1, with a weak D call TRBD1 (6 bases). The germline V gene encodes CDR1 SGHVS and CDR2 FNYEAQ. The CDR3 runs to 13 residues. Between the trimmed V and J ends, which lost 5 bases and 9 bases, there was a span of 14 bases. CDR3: CASSPGTGSEQFF. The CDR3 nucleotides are TGTGCCAGCAGCCCAGGTACAGGGAGTGAGCAGTTCTTC.

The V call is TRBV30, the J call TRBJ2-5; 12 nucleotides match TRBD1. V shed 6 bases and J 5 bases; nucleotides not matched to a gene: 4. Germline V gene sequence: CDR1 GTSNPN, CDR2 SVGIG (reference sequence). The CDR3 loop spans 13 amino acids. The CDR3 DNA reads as TGTGCCTGCGGGGACAGGGGGCATGAGACCCAGTACTTC. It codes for CACGDRGHETQYF.